The sequence of this TCR beta chain was determined in a study of CD8 T cells in Susac syndrome. In germline, CDR1 is SQVTM, CDR2 ANQGSEA. This CDR3 spans 12 amino acids. V was pared by 2 bases and J by 6 bases, with 8 bases between. The T cells that were sequenced for TCR beta were CD8+ and CD4+ cells from blood. The control participants were healthy donors, and these controls were matched with respect to both age and sex. Random hexamers served to reverse transcribe roughly 0.45 to 1 ug RNA. Multiplex immunoSEQ PCR targeted 54 Vbeta and 13 Jbeta TCR beta segments. Via MiXCR, TCRdb re-called the immunoSEQ multiplex PCR reads, giving one row per CDR3 protein. The sample comprises around 150,000 distinct CDR3 sequences, roughly 94% of which are singletons, and approximately 0.3% rests with the top ten.

The gene calls are TRBV29-1 and TRBJ2-1, with a possible D match to TRBD1 (5 bases). The sequence came from a human donor in good health. Input material: CD8+ T cells from PBMCs. The CDR3 here is CSVESDSNEQFF. The CDR3 DNA reads as TGCAGCGTTGAAAGTGACAGCAATGAGCAGTTCTTC.